One sample yielded the 10 T cell receptor beta chains listed below, sequenced in a study of tumor-infiltrating lymphocytes in primary liver carcinoma. With 500 ng total RNA as template and a constant-region primer, TCR beta cDNA was made. For TCR beta, libraries were produced by three nested multiplex PCR rounds using slightly modified ARM-PCR. With TRBV1-TRBV30 forward primers and a C-beta reverse primer, the first two PCR rounds were run for roughly 9 cycles each. In TCRdb, the multiplex PCR reads were re-called with MiXCR into one record per CDR3 protein. The sample gives under 25,000 distinct CDR3 sequences, roughly three quarters of which show up once; more than 30% is in the top ten. Investigators took RNA and DNA out together from roughly 18-30 mg of unsorted bulk tissue. Sequenced sample: liver tumor tissue from sampling region 5. Stated subset: tumor region T5, tumor centre. The receptors come from a woman aged 25 to 39 with primary liver carcinoma and hepatitis B virus infection.

About this clonotype itself: A much more abundant neighbour one base away suggests this may be a read error. V is TRBV2 and J is TRBJ2-5, with D possibly matching TRBD1 (5 bases). CDR1 SNHLY and CDR2 FYNNEI come from the germline V gene. This CDR3 region has 13 residues. CDR3 residues: CASSRVHQETKYF. CDR3 in DNA: TGTGCCAGCAGCAGGGTGCACCAAGAGACCAAGTACTTC.

This sequence joins TRBV7-2 and TRBJ2-2; D might be TRBD1 or TRBD2, each matching 5 bases. This CDR3 is built from 15 residues. Between the trimmed V and J ends, which lost 2 bases and 5 bases, there was a span of 12 bases. Germline CDR1 SGHTA, CDR2 FQGNSA. The CDR3, as DNA: TGTGCCAGCAGCTTAACGGGGCAAAGTACCGGGGAGCTGTTTTTT. Translating gives CASSLTGQSTGELFF.

This clonotype was recorded many times. V usage is TRBV9 and J usage is TRBJ2-5, with TRBD2 matching over 7 bases. This CDR3 spans 14 amino acids. After removal of 4 bases from V and 2 bases from J, the junction contained 5 bases not matched to a gene. CDR1 and CDR2 (germline): SGDLS, YYNGEE. The CDR3 here is CASSRREVQETQYF. CDR3 bases: TGTGCCAGCAGCCGCCGGGAGGTTCAAGAGACCCAGTACTTC.

Comment on this clonotype: This clone may be a read error of a much larger clone one base away. The conserved phenylalanine or tryptophan normally closing the CDR3 is absent here, so this likely arose from a read error. J is TRBJ2-7 and V is TRBV29-1; 9 nucleotides align to TRBD2. V trimming: 4 bases; J trimming: 6 bases; junction bases outside the gene matches: 10. The CDR3 runs 14 residues. Germline CDR1 is SQVTM and CDR2 is ANQGSEA. The CDR3 coding sequence is TGCAGCGTTGGAGAGGGGAGCGGGAGGAGCGAGCAGTACTCC. Protein product: CSVGEGSGRSEQYS.

About this clonotype: Mismatch with germline at one junction end may stem from a read error. The V gene is TRBV11-1, the J gene TRBJ2-2, with 7 nucleotides matching TRBD2. CDR1 is SGHAT, CDR2 FQDESV, per germline (reference sequence). The CDR3 totals 16 residues. The CDR3: CASSRVTAGVSGKLYF. CDR3 sequence (DNA): TGTGCCAGCAGCAGGGTTACGGCGGGAGTGTCCGGGAAGCTGTATTTT.

Points on this clonotype: One junction end does not reproduce the germline sequence, and a read error may be involved. V and J are TRBV11-1 and TRBJ2-6; TRBD1 might be the D (5 bases). This CDR3 is built from 13 residues. The germline CDR1 and CDR2 sequences are SGHAT and FQDESV (reference sequence). The DNA for the CDR3 is TGTGTTAGTTCACCCTCTGGGGCCAACATCCTGACTTTC. Its protein product is CVSSPSGANILTF. The complete variable domain, with remaining parts taken from reference TRBV11-1 and TRBJ2-6, reads EAEVAQSPRYKITEKSQAVAFWCDPISGHATLYWYRQILGQGPELLVQFQDESVVDDSQLPKDRFSAERLKGVDSTLKIQPAELGDSAMYLCVSSPSGANILTFGAGSRLTVL.

This chain joins TRBV29-1 and TRBJ1-2; D is possibly TRBD1 (5 bases). Germline CDR1 and CDR2: SQVTM and ANQGSEA. CDR3 size: 16 residues. Trimming removed 4 bases from V and 9 bases from J, with 27 bases in between. In nucleotides, the CDR3 is TGCAGCGTTGTAAATTTTGGGCAGGGAATACTCTACCGCTACACCTTC. Translating gives CSVVNFGQGILYRYTF.

Details on this clonotype: The junction and the germline gene differ at one end; a read error may be behind it. V and J are TRBV4-3 and TRBJ2-2; TRBD2 might be the D (5 bases). Germline loops: CDR1 LGHNA, CDR2 YSLEER. The CDR3 has 13 residues. CDR3 amino acids: CAGSSMGAVELLF. The DNA of the CDR3 is TGCGCGGGCAGCTCGATGGGAGCCGTGGAGCTGTTATTT.

This sequence joins TRBV5-4 and TRBJ2-3; D might be TRBD2 (6 bases). The CDR3 runs 17 residues. The germline V gene has CDR1 SGHNT and CDR2 YYREEE (reference sequence). CDR3 region: CTSRVDGHPPPTDTQYF. As DNA, the CDR3 is TGTACTAGCAGAGTAGACGGACACCCTCCACCCACAGATACGCAGTATTTT.

This clonotype was observed a handful of times. A much larger clone is a single base away; this may be a read error. The chain combines TRBV7-9 with TRBJ2-4; D is possibly TRBD2 (6 bases). CDR3 length equals 16 residues. Germline V gene lookup returns CDR1 SEHNR and CDR2 FQNEAQ (reference sequence). V lost 5 bases to trimming and J lost 2 bases, with 16 bases between them. Written as DNA, the CDR3 is TGTGCCAGCAGCCCCTTCTCGGGGGAGACCAAAAACATTCAGTACTTC. Translated: CASSPFSGETKNIQYF.